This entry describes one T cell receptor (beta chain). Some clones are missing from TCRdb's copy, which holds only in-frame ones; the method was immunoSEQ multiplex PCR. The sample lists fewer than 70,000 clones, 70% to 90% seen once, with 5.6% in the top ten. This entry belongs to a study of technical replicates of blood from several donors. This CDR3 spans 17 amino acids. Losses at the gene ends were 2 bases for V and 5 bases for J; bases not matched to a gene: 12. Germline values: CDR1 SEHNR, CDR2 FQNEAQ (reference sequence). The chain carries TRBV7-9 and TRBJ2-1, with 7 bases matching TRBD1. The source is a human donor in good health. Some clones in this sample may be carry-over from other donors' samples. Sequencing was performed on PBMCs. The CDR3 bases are TGTGCCAGCAGCTTACAGACAGGGAGACATAGAGACAATGAGCAGTTCTTC. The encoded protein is CASSLQTGRHRDNEQFF.